This TCR beta chain was profiled in a study of metastatic and nonmetastatic thyroid tumors. Study information: A comparison of repertoires was made across blood and tumor or nodule tissue from malignant and benign thyroid patients.

The authors' processing: The authors used CDR3 differences across clinicopathological groups to build a distant-metastasis classifier for papillary thyroid cancer. TCRdb reassembled clones from the PCR reads with MiXCR. These V and J calls derive from TCRdb rather than the authors' analysis. The repertoire has 7,000 to 9,500 clones, about 22% of them found once; the top ten carry around 16%. The CDR3 is 17 residues long. The germline CDR1 and CDR2 sequences are ENHRY and SYGVKD. The V gene end was trimmed by 4 bases and the J gene end by 2 bases; junction bases not matched to a gene: 9. This clone was observed a few times. Its cognate antigen is unknown. Ahead of thyroid surgery, no patient had received treatment of any kind. General study findings and limits: Malignant tumors reportedly showed significantly higher TCR beta diversity than benign nodules in both blood and tumor.

The receptor was derived from a female donor with papillary thyroid cancer or a benign thyroid nodule (not recorded which). Some clones in this sample may be carry-over from other donors' samples. Specimen: tumor tissue. J is TRBJ2-1 and V is TRBV10-3; TRBD1 agrees at 9 bases. The DNA of the CDR3 is TGTGCCATCAGTGCGGCACAGGGGGCAGTCCCCTACAATGAGCAGTTCTTC. This sequence encodes CAISAAQGAVPYNEQFF.